The T cell receptor (beta chain) described here comes from a study of blood T cell repertoires in COVID-19. Study-wide background: Acute and convalescent COVID-19 samples came from the United States, Italy and Spain. From T cells, B-cell-depleted T cells, or PBMCs came the material, which was cDNA or gDNA.

Original handling: Amplification with reference gene primers provided the estimates of nucleated cell counts. Using immunoSEQ multiplex PCR, the repertoire was profiled, and TCRdb retains in-frame clones only, with some absent. Clone size and the V and J calls come from that table; the DNA yielded D and trimming. The sample carries under 400,000 clones, about 87% recorded once. Per the germline V gene, CDR1 is MNHEY and CDR2 is SMNVEV (reference sequence). The V end lost 5 bases, the J end lost 5 bases, and 19 bases lay between the germline ends. The CDR3 spans 15 residues. This sequence joins TRBV27 and TRBJ2-7; D not resolved. Sequenced: peripheral blood. The receptor comes from a woman under 40 with COVID-19, enrolled during active disease. CDR3 sequence reads: CASSPPERRLNEQYF. The CDR3 region has the DNA TGTGCCAGCAGTCCCCCCGAGCGTCGCCTTAACGAGCAGTACTTC.